These T cell receptor beta chains were read from a single sample in a study of blood T cell repertoires in COVID-19. This table comes from immunoSEQ multiplex PCR, and its TCRdb copy is limited to in-frame clones, with some not included. The sample has approximately 140,000 clones, about 80% seen once. Sequencing was carried out using peripheral blood. Receptors were obtained from a middle-aged man with active or convalescent COVID-19. CDR3s include the opening cysteine and the closing phenylalanine or tryptophan. D genes are given only for firm matches. Only part of the rows carry a size: once, few, many, or a class if the clone is expanded.

cdr3_length	v_call	clone_size	d_call	j_call	cdr3_aa	cdr3_nt
13	TRBV4-2	.	.	TRBJ2-7	CASSQEGADEQYF	TGTGCCAGCAGCCAAGAGGGGGCGGACGAGCAGTACTTC
15	TRBV6-5	.	TRBD1	TRBJ2-2	CASSQTDRAVGELFF	TGTGCCAGCAGTCAGACGGACAGGGCGGTCGGGGAGCTGTTTTTT
14	TRBV6-5	.	.	TRBJ1-2	CASRLRDKIYGYTF	TGTGCCAGCAGACTCAGGGATAAAATCTATGGCTACACCTTC
14	TRBV7-2	.	TRBD1	TRBJ2-5	CASSFYRGQETQYF	TGTGCCAGCAGCTTTTACAGGGGACAAGAGACCCAGTACTTC
12	TRBV3-1/TRBV3-2	.	TRBD1	TRBJ1-2	CASLQGKDGYTF	TGTGCCTCCTTACAGGGGAAAGATGGCTACACCTTC
15	TRBV30	.	.	TRBJ2-3	CAWGGPRSGTDTQYF	TGTGCCTGGGGGGGGCCCAGGTCCGGGACAGATACGCAGTATTTT
15	TRBV9	.	.	TRBJ1-5	CASSVGRDSNQPQHF	TGTGCCAGCAGCGTAGGACGGGATAGCAATCAGCCCCAGCATTTT
15	TRBV2	once	TRBD1	TRBJ1-2	CASSETGQGFYGYTF	TGTGCCAGCAGCGAAACGGGACAGGGATTCTATGGCTACACCTTC
15	TRBV2	.	.	TRBJ2-5	CASSSQGAARETQYF	TGTGCCAGCAGCTCCCAAGGGGCAGCCAGAGAGACCCAGTACTTC
15	TRBV5-6	.	.	TRBJ1-2	CASSPGLSANYGYTF	TGTGCCAGCAGCCCGGGACTCTCAGCTAACTATGGCTACACCTTC
13	TRBV5-6	.	TRBD1	TRBJ2-7	CASRTGGLNEQYF	TGTGCCAGCAGGACAGGGGGCCTCAACGAGCAGTACTTC
11	TRBV18	many	.	TRBJ2-1	CASSPANEQFF	TGTGCCAGCTCACCGGCCAATGAGCAGTTCTTC
15	TRBV19	.	TRBD1	TRBJ1-2	CASSIGGTGNYGYTF	TGTGCCAGTAGTATAGGAGGGACAGGGAACTATGGCTACACCTTC
12	TRBV2	.	.	TRBJ1-1	CASRRIRGEAFF	TGTGCCAGCAGACGAATTAGGGGTGAGGCTTTCTTT
18	TRBV18	.	TRBD1	TRBJ1-6	CASSDPGQPSSYNSPLHF	TGTGCCAGCTCCGATCCGGGACAGCCGAGTTCCTATAATTCACCCCTCCACTTT
15	TRBV11-2	.	TRBD1	TRBJ2-7	CASSISAGGSYEQYF	TGTGCCAGCAGCATAAGCGCAGGGGGCTCCTACGAGCAGTACTTC
15	TRBV6-5	.	TRBD1	TRBJ1-5	CASRSTGGTSQPQHF	TGTGCCAGCAGGTCCACAGGGGGGACTAGCCAGCCCCAGCATTTT
15	TRBV4-1	once	.	TRBJ2-5	CASSQPLGGQETQYF	TGCGCCAGCAGCCAACCCCTAGGGGGCCAAGAGACCCAGTACTTC
15	TRBV7-9	.	TRBD2	TRBJ2-7	CASSLALTSGDEQYF	TGTGCCAGCAGCTTAGCGCTCACTAGCGGGGACGAGCAGTACTTC
12	TRBV7-2	.	.	TRBJ2-7	CASSQTGYEQYF	TGTGCCAGCAGCCAGACGGGTTACGAGCAGTACTTC
15	TRBV5-5	.	.	TRBJ1-4	CASSLVGVTNEKLFF	TGTGCCAGCAGCTTGGTAGGGGTAACTAATGAAAAACTGTTTTTT
20	TRBV27	once	TRBD2	TRBJ2-3	CASSLTRTSGGPHNRDTQYF	TGTGCCAGCAGTTTAACCCGGACTAGCGGGGGCCCTCACAATAGGGATACGCAGTATTTT
17	TRBV5-1	.	TRBD2	TRBJ2-4	CASSLASSGGAGDIQYF	TGCGCCAGCAGCTTGGCCTCTAGCGGGGGGGCCGGGGACATTCAGTACTTC
12	TRBV29-1	once	.	TRBJ1-1	CSGSGGGTEAFF	TGCAGCGGGAGCGGGGGGGGCACTGAAGCTTTCTTT
14	TRBV18	few	.	TRBJ1-2	CASSTRTVEEGYTF	TGTGCCAGCTCAACGCGGACAGTCGAGGAAGGCTACACCTTC
14	TRBV30	.	TRBD1	TRBJ1-1	CAWSRDRANTEAFF	TGTGCCTGGAGTAGGGACAGGGCGAACACTGAAGCTTTCTTT
11	TRBV10-3	.	TRBD1	TRBJ2-7	CAITGGNEQYF	TGTGCCATAACAGGGGGCAACGAGCAGTACTTC
14	TRBV5-1	.	.	TRBJ2-1	CASSLQGSIDEQFF	TGCGCCAGCAGCTTGCAGGGGTCTATAGATGAGCAGTTCTTC
16	TRBV7-9	few	.	TRBJ2-7	CASSPRDTLSSYEQYF	TGTGCCAGCAGCCCCAGGGACACACTTTCCTCCTACGAGCAGTACTTC
14	TRBV5-1	.	TRBD1	TRBJ1-6	CASSLGTGESPLHF	TGCGCCAGCAGCTTGGGGACAGGGGAATCACCCCTCCACTTT
12	TRBV12-3/TRBV12-4	.	TRBD1	TRBJ1-5	CASRQGDQPQHF	TGTGCCAGCCGACAGGGCGATCAGCCCCAGCATTTT
13	TRBV5-4	once	TRBD1	TRBJ1-1	CASSLGRDRETFF	TGTGCCAGCAGCTTGGGCCGGGACAGGGAGACTTTCTTT
17	TRBV5-5	.	TRBD1	TRBJ2-6	CASSLSWDSSGANVLTF	TGTGCCAGCAGCTTGAGCTGGGACAGCTCTGGGGCCAACGTCCTGACTTTC
14	TRBV3-1/TRBV3-2	.	TRBD2	TRBJ2-5	CASSLAGGRGTQYF	TGTGCCAGCAGCCTAGCGGGAGGACGTGGGACCCAGTACTTC
15	TRBV5-1	.	TRBD1	TRBJ1-4	CASRFTGDSGEKLFF	TGCGCCAGCAGGTTCACAGGGGATTCGGGTGAAAAACTGTTTTTT
13	TRBV5-5	.	.	TRBJ1-1	CASSLKAGTEAFF	TGTGCCAGCAGCTTGAAAGCGGGAACTGAAGCTTTCTTT
13	TRBV6-2/TRBV6-3	.	.	TRBJ1-1	CASSYGGRTEAFF	TGTGCCAGCAGTTACGGAGGGAGGACTGAAGCTTTCTTT
13	TRBV7-3	.	.	TRBJ1-2	CASSLEGGNGYTF	TGTGCCAGCAGCTTAGAGGGCGGCAATGGCTACACCTTC
15	TRBV6-2/TRBV6-3	.	TRBD2	TRBJ2-3	CASSRGLAEADTQYF	TGTGCCAGCAGTCGGGGACTAGCGGAGGCAGATACGCAGTATTTT
14	TRBV4-2	.	.	TRBJ2-3	CASSQGDPPDTQYF	TGTGCCAGCAGCCAGGGCGACCCGCCAGATACGCAGTATTTT
15	TRBV18	.	TRBD1	TRBJ1-2	CASSPPGQVVYGYTF	TGTGCCAGCTCACCCCCGGGACAGGTTGTCTATGGCTACACCTTC
14	TRBV7-8	.	TRBD1	TRBJ1-2	CASSKTGDLYGYTF	TGTGCCAGCAGCAAGACAGGGGACCTCTATGGCTACACCTTC
16	TRBV6-1	once	TRBD2	TRBJ2-3	CASSERGLAGRDTQYF	TGTGCCAGCAGTGAAAGGGGCCTAGCGGGTAGGGATACGCAGTATTTT
16	TRBV4-1	once	.	TRBJ1-1	CASSPSPRAFGTEAFF	TGCGCCAGCAGCCCCTCCCCCAGGGCGTTTGGAACTGAAGCTTTCTTT
13	TRBV11-2	.	.	TRBJ1-6	CASSLEETYTLHF	TGTGCCAGCAGCTTAGAAGAAACATACACCCTCCACTTT
16	TRBV9	once	TRBD2	TRBJ2-5	CASSVNSGGARETQYF	TGTGCCAGCAGCGTAAACAGCGGGGGGGCCCGGGAGACCCAGTACTTC
14	TRBV3-1/TRBV3-2	.	.	TRBJ1-6	CASSRTGSDSPLHF	TGTGCCAGCAGCAGAACAGGGTCGGATTCACCCCTCCACTTT
15	TRBV27	.	TRBD1	TRBJ2-7	CASSARDRGVYEQYF	TGTGCCAGCAGCGCCCGGGACAGGGGTGTCTACGAGCAGTACTTC
16	TRBV9	once	TRBD1	TRBJ1-1	CASSVQQGAMNTEAFF	TGTGCCAGCAGCGTCCAACAGGGGGCGATGAACACTGAAGCTTTCTTT
15	TRBV19	.	TRBD2	TRBJ2-3	CASSVGTSGADTQYF	TGTGCCAGTAGTGTCGGGACTAGCGGGGCTGATACGCAGTATTTT
14	TRBV5-1	few	.	TRBJ1-6	CASSLEGGNSPLHF	TGCGCCAGCAGCTTGGAAGGGGGAAATTCACCCCTCCACTTT
15	TRBV7-8	.	.	TRBJ1-6	CASSLVLDRNSPLHF	TGTGCCAGCAGCTTAGTTCTAGACAGAAATTCACCCCTCCACTTT
16	TRBV7-2	.	.	TRBJ1-1	CASSLAVGVRNTEAFF	TGTGCCAGCAGCTTAGCGGTAGGGGTCCGAAACACTGAAGCTTTCTTT
15	TRBV18	.	.	TRBJ2-1	CASSGDRSSYNEQFF	TGTGCCAGCTCCGGCGACAGGAGCTCCTACAATGAGCAGTTCTTC
14	TRBV6-2/TRBV6-3	.	TRBD1	TRBJ2-3	CASSYSRGIDTQYF	TGTGCCAGCAGTTACTCCAGGGGGATAGATACGCAGTATTTT
15	TRBV3-1/TRBV3-2	.	.	TRBJ2-2	CASSQGGPGTGELFF	TGTGCCAGCAGCCAAGGGGGGCCGGGCACCGGGGAGCTGTTTTTT